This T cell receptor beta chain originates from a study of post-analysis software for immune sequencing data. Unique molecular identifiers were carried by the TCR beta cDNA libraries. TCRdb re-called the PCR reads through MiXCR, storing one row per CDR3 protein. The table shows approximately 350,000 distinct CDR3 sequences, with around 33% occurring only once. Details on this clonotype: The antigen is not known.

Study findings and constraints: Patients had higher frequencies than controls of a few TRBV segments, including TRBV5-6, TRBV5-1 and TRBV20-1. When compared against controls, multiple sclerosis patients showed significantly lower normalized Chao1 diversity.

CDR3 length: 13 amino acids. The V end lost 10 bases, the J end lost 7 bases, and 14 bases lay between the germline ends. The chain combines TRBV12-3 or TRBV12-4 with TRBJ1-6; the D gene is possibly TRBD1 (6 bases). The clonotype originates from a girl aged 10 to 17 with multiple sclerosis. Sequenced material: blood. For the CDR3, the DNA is TGTGCCACCGCGGGACAAGGGAATTCACCCCTCCACTTT. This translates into CATAGQGNSPLHF.